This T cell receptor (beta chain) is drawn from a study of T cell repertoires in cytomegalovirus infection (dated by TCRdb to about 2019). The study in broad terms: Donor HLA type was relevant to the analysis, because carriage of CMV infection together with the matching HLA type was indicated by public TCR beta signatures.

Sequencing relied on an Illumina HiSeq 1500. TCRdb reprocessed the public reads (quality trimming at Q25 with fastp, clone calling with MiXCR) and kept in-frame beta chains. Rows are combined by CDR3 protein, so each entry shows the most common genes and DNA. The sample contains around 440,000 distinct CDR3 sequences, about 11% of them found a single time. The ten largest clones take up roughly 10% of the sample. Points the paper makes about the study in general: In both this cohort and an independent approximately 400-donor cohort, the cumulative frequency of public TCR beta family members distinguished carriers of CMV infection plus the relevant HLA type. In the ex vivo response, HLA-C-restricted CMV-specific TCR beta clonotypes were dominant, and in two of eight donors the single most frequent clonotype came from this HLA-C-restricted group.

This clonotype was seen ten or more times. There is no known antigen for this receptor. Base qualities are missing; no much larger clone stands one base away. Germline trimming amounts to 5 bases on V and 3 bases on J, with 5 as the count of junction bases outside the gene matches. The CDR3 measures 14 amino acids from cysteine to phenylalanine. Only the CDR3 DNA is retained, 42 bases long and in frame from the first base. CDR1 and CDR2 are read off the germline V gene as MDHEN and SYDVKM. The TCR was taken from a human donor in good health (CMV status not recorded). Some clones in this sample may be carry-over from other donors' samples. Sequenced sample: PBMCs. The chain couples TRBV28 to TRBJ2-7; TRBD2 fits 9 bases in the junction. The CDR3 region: CASSVAGDHYEQYF. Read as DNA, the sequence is TGTGCCAGCAGTGTAGCGGGAGACCACTACGAGCAGTACTTC.